Listed below are T cell receptor beta chains from one sample, sequenced in a study of PD-L1 blockade in urothelial cancer. Here immunoSEQ multiplex PCR was the method, and the copy in TCRdb shows in-frame clones only, minus some. The data hold around 66,000 clones, with roughly 77% observed a single time. Specimen: PBMCs, collected around atezolizumab (anti-PD-L1) treatment. These receptors were obtained from an older man with urothelial cancer. CDR3s include the opening cysteine and the closing phenylalanine or tryptophan. The order of the fields is clone size, V gene, J gene, CDR3 protein. Clone size, where shown, is once, few, many, or a class for clones that have expanded.

clone size: NA
V gene: TRBV5-1
J gene: TRBJ2-3
CDR3 protein: CASSLMVIAGSSTDTQYF

clone size: few
V gene: TRBV11-3
J gene: TRBJ2-7
CDR3 protein: CASSLGPGEQYF

clone size: once
V gene: TRBV19
J gene: TRBJ2-2
CDR3 protein: CARFHAGVDHRGTGELFF

clone size: NA
V gene: TRBV6-6
J gene: TRBJ1-2
CDR3 protein: CASRTYGINYGYTF

clone size: NA
V gene: TRBV7-9
J gene: TRBJ2-2
CDR3 protein: CASSQEGGTGELFF

clone size: NA
V gene: TRBV19
J gene: TRBJ2-6
CDR3 protein: CASSQEDSGANVLTF

clone size: medium-sized
V gene: TRBV30
J gene: TRBJ1-2
CDR3 protein: CAWAPGAGSYTF

clone size: NA
V gene: TRBV4-3
J gene: TRBJ2-1
CDR3 protein: CASSQEGAETYNEQFF

clone size: NA
V gene: TRBV12-5
J gene: TRBJ1-1
CDR3 protein: CASGLEDTPEAFF

clone size: NA
V gene: TRBV9
J gene: TRBJ2-2
CDR3 protein: CASSVGTSRSTGELFF

clone size: NA
V gene: TRBV6-5
J gene: TRBJ1-5
CDR3 protein: CASGADSLNQPQHF

clone size: NA
V gene: TRBV4-2
J gene: TRBJ2-1
CDR3 protein: CASSLEGSPSYNEQFF